Presented here are 22 T cell receptor beta chains from one specimen sequenced in a study of T cell responses to AZD1222 COVID-19 vaccine. Profiling relied on immunoSEQ multiplex PCR, and the TCRdb table lists in-frame clones only, not all of them. The repertoire includes approximately 140,000 clones, about 93% of them detected once, and 1.3% sits in the top ten. Source: peripheral blood, taken on day 0 of AZD1222 vaccination. These receptors were taken from an adult in good health.

This sequence joins TRBV19 and TRBJ1-2, with D uncertain. Germline loops: CDR1 LNHDA, CDR2 SQIVND (reference sequence). The length of the CDR3 is 16 residues. Between the trimmed V and J ends, which lost 3 bases and 0 bases, there was a span of 14 bases. The CDR3 bases are TGTGCCAGTAGTATCTTATCCTACGGAACTAACTATGGCTACACCTTC. This translates into CASSILSYGTNYGYTF.

This rearrangement joins TRBV21-1 to TRBJ1-6. TRBV21-1 is given as a pseudogene. This CDR3 spans 15 amino acids. The CDR3 nucleotides are TGTGCCAGCAGCAAAATTCGGCCCTATAATTCACCCCTCCACTTT. Encoded protein: CASSKIRPYNSPLHF.

The rearrangement uses TRBV6-5 and TRBJ1-1; D unclear. The CDR3 runs to 13 residues. V lost 6 bases to trimming and J lost 6 bases, with 14 bases between them. CDR1 is MNHEY and CDR2 is SVGAGI in the germline V gene. The CDR3 loop reads CASRLRSGAEAFF. CDR3 coding DNA: TGTGCCAGCAGATTAAGGAGTGGCGCTGAAGCTTTCTTT.

The J gene is TRBJ1-1, the V gene TRBV15, with D uncertain. The CDR3 covers 15 residues. Germline V CDR1 and CDR2: LNHNV, YYDKDF (reference sequence). Trimming took 3 bases from V and 6 from J, leaving 17 bases between them. In DNA form, the CDR3 reads TGTGCCACCAGCAGTTCGGTAACGGACCTACCTGAAGCTTTCTTT. Protein product: CATSSSVTDLPEAFF.

V and J are TRBV2 and TRBJ1-2; D unresolved. Germline-derived CDR1 and CDR2 are SNHLY and FYNNEI. The CDR3 covers 12 residues. Trimming took 4 bases from V and 4 from J, leaving 7 bases between them. CDR3 protein: CASSGGIYGYTF. The CDR3, as DNA: TGTGCCAGCAGTGGGGGTATCTATGGCTACACCTTC.

This clone turned up a few times. This chain uses TRBV3-1 (or the pseudogene TRBV3-2) with TRBJ1-1; 8 nucleotides align to TRBD1. Germline CDR1 is LGHDT and CDR2 is YNNKEL (reference sequence). This CDR3 region has 17 residues. V shed 4 bases, J shed 3 bases, and the junction held 13 bases outside the gene matches. The CDR3 DNA reads as TGTGCCAGCAGCCGTAGGATTCGACAGGGGAAGGACACTGAAGCTTTCTTT. As protein: CASSRRIRQGKDTEAFF.

The chain is built from TRBV6-5 and TRBJ2-2; 11 nucleotides align to TRBD1. V gave up 6 bases and J gave up 6 bases; unmatched junction bases: 6. The CDR3 length is 15 residues. Germline V lookup: CDR1 MNHEY, CDR2 SVGAGI. CDR3 loop: CASSKPGQGAGELFF. In DNA form, the CDR3 reads TGTGCCAGCAGCAAACCGGGACAGGGGGCCGGGGAGCTGTTTTTT.

J is TRBJ1-2 and V is TRBV18; 10 bases align to TRBD1. Germline trimming cut 4 bases from V and 5 bases from J; bases unmatched to any gene: 4. This CDR3 contains 14 residues. Germline CDR1 and CDR2: KGHSH and LQKENI. This CDR3 reads CASSRDRGGYGYTF. The CDR3 coding sequence is TGTGCCAGCTCACGGGACAGGGGAGGATATGGCTACACCTTC.

This clone was seen a single time. The chain carries TRBV10-1 and TRBJ2-2; TRBD2 matches 11 bases. This CDR3 spans 22 amino acids. CDR1 is WNHNN, CDR2 SYGVQD, per germline (reference sequence). V lost 0 bases and J lost 0; bases outside the gene matches: 15. The CDR3 DNA follows: TGCGCCAGCAGTGAGTCGAGGGTAGCGGGAGGGCCACAGACGTCGAACACCGGGGAGCTGTTTTTT. It encodes CASSESRVAGGPQTSNTGELFF.

This chain connects TRBV7-2 to TRBJ1-5; a weak D match, TRBD1 (5 bases). Trimming shortened V by 1 base and J by 3 bases, and 7 bases separated the two germline ends. The germline V gene has CDR1 SGHTA and CDR2 FQGNSA. CDR3 length: 14 amino acids. This CDR3 is CASSLGGYNQPQHF. The CDR3 DNA reads as TGTGCCAGCAGCTTAGGGGGGTACAATCAGCCCCAGCATTTT.

The chain employs TRBV28 and TRBJ1-2; D is possibly TRBD1 (5 bases). Germline loops: CDR1 MDHEN, CDR2 SYDVKM. Trimming pared 5 bases from V and 0 bases from J, leaving 10 bases between. The CDR3 consists of 14 residues. Written as DNA, the CDR3 is TGTGCCAGCAGTGGGGGTGCAGCTAACTATGGCTACACCTTC. Translating it yields CASSGGAANYGYTF.

This clone has only one observation. This chain connects TRBV2 to TRBJ2-3; TRBD1 is a possible D gene (6 bases). The germline V gene encodes CDR1 SNHLY and CDR2 FYNNEI. Trimming pared 6 bases from V and 6 bases from J, leaving 10 bases between. This CDR3 comprises 12 residues. CDR3 coding DNA: TGTGCCAGCAGAACAGGGTTGGATACGCAGTATTTT. Its protein product is CASRTGLDTQYF.

The V call is TRBV19, the J call TRBJ2-1; 11 bases fit TRBD2. Germline CDR1 is LNHDA and CDR2 is SQIVND (reference sequence). The CDR3 covers 14 residues. The trim removed 6 bases at V and 9 bases at J, leaving 7 bases unmatched. As DNA, the CDR3 is TGTGCCAGTAGGGAACTAGCGGGAGCGGGTGAGCAGTTCTTC. This encodes CASRELAGAGEQFF.

This clone was recorded once. The chain combines TRBV4-3 with TRBJ1-6, with TRBD1 matching 7 bases. CDR3 size: 17 residues. V shed 3 bases, J shed 9 bases, and the junction held 14 bases outside the gene matches. Germline assignment: CDR1 LGHNA and CDR2 YSLEER. CDR3 amino acids: CASSQGDKGANGSPLHF. In nucleotides, the CDR3 is TGCGCCAGCAGCCAGGGGGACAAGGGGGCTAATGGTTCACCCCTCCACTTT.

The gene calls are TRBV2 and TRBJ2-7; no reliable D call. Germline V CDR1 and CDR2: SNHLY, FYNNEI. The CDR3 is 13 amino acids. With 3 bases removed from V and 0 bases from J, the gap between germline ends came to 6 bases. The CDR3 nucleotides read TGTGCCAGCAGTGAGGCGAGCTCCTACGAGCAGTACGTC. It is translated as CASSEASSYEQYV.

This clone is a singleton in its sample. The chain combines TRBV7-9 with TRBJ2-3; D is undetermined. The CDR3 sequence is 16 residues long. V was pared by 2 bases and J by 2 bases, with 14 bases between. Germline loops: CDR1 SEHNR, CDR2 FQNEAQ (reference sequence). CDR3 coding DNA: TGTGCCAGCAGCTTATTGACCGAAAACCCCACAGATACGCAGTATTTT. This sequence encodes CASSLLTENPTDTQYF.

The CDR3 loop is CASSIDGGLYNEQFF. DNA of the CDR3: TGTGCCAGTAGTATAGATGGGGGCCTTTACAATGAGCAGTTCTTC. This chain connects TRBV19 to TRBJ2-1, with D tentatively TRBD1 (6 bases). V lost 0 bases, J lost 4 bases, and 10 bases lay in between. The CDR3 covers 15 residues. Germline V gives CDR1 LNHDA, CDR2 SQIVND (reference sequence).

The chain employs TRBV28 and TRBJ1-5; no firm D call. Germline assignment: CDR1 MDHEN and CDR2 SYDVKM. V shed 5 bases and J shed 10 bases, with 12 bases lying between them. The CDR3 sequence is 12 residues long. This CDR3 is CASSRRAAPQHF. The CDR3 nucleotides read TGTGCCAGCAGTCGTCGGGCCGCTCCCCAGCATTTT.

The rearrangement uses TRBV7-9 and TRBJ1-1, with D possibly being TRBD1 (6 bases). Deletions cut 6 bases from V and 0 bases from J, with 8 bases between. The germline CDR1 and CDR2 sequences are SEHNR and FQNEAQ (reference sequence). CDR3 size: 13 residues. This CDR3 is CASSDRMNTEAFF. CDR3 sequence (DNA): TGTGCCAGCAGTGACAGGATGAACACTGAAGCTTTCTTT.

The J gene is TRBJ1-2, the V gene TRBV29-1; D gene uncertain. The CDR3 has 15 amino acids. The germline V and J ends were trimmed by 3 bases and 0 bases, with 14 bases remaining between them. Germline CDR1 is SQVTM and CDR2 is ANQGSEA. The CDR3 coding sequence is TGCAGCGTTGATACTGGGGAGGGTGCTAACTATGGCTACACCTTC. Protein: CSVDTGEGANYGYTF.

This chain connects TRBV5-8 to TRBJ1-5; D possibly corresponds to TRBD1 (6 bases). This CDR3 spans 17 amino acids. Per the germline V gene, CDR1 is SGHTS and CDR2 is YDEGEE. V was cut by 0 bases and J by 4 bases, with 17 bases left in between. The CDR3 DNA follows: TGTGCCAGCAGCTTGGACAGGGAGGTTAGGGGGAATCAGCCCCAGCATTTT. Encoded protein: CASSLDREVRGNQPQHF. Complete variable domain (other parts from reference TRBV5-8 and TRBJ1-5): EAGVTQSPTHLIKTRGQQATLRCSPISGHTSVYWYQQALGLGLQFLLWYDEGEERNRGNFPPRFSGRQFPNYSSELNVNALELEDSALYLCASSLDREVRGNQPQHFGDGTRLSIL.

This clone was recorded only once. The chain is built from TRBV7-7 and TRBJ2-5; D is possibly TRBD2 (6 bases). V was shortened by 1 base and J by 7 bases, with 13 bases between the two germline ends. Germline CDR1 and CDR2: SSHAT and FNYEAQ (reference sequence). The CDR3 extends over 14 amino acids. This CDR3 is CASSLVNRRGTQYF. The DNA of the CDR3 is TGTGCCAGCAGCTTAGTAAATCGGAGGGGGACCCAGTACTTC.